This entry lists 15 T cell receptor beta chains sequenced from one sample in a study of blood T cell repertoires in COVID-19. Libraries were prepared by immunoSEQ multiplex PCR; TCRdb keeps only in-frame clonotypes and omits some of them. The data hold approximately 270,000 clones, with about 85% observed a single time. The sample comprised peripheral blood. These receptors all come from a young man with active or convalescent COVID-19.

This clone was found a few times. J is TRBJ1-6 and V is TRBV2; 11 bases agree with TRBD1. With V trimmed by 4 bases and J by 8 bases, 4 bases remained unmatched. Per germline, CDR1 SNHLY and CDR2 FYNNEI. The CDR3 consists of 15 residues. Here the CDR3 reads CASSVGGQGDSPLHF. The CDR3 DNA reads as TGTGCCAGCAGTGTTGGGGGACAGGGGGATTCACCCCTCCACTTT.

This clone was observed once. The rearrangement joins TRBV7-9 to TRBJ2-2; 7 nucleotides agree with TRBD2. V was clipped by 5 bases and J by 2 bases; unmatched bases: 14. The germline gives CDR1 SEHNR, CDR2 FQNEAQ (reference sequence). There are 18 residues in the CDR3. CDR3 coding DNA: TGTGCCAGCAGCCTCGAGCTGTGGGCGGGGGTAAACACCGGGGAGCTGTTTTTT. As protein: CASSLELWAGVNTGELFF.

A few counts support this clone. The chain employs TRBV5-8 and TRBJ1-5, with TRBD1 matching over 9 bases. The CDR3 extends over 17 amino acids. Germline V gives CDR1 SGHTS, CDR2 YDEGEE. V was pared by 7 bases and J by 7 bases, with 18 bases of the junction left unmatched. The CDR3 DNA is TGTGCCAGCTCCAGACAGGGGGGTCAATGGACCGGGCAGCCCCAGCATTTT. Encoded protein: CASSRQGGQWTGQPQHF.

The rearrangement links TRBV12-5 to TRBJ1-1, with D perhaps TRBD1 (5 bases). The V and J ends lost 5 bases and 4 bases respectively, with 17 bases between them. Looked up from germline, CDR1 is LGHNT and CDR2 is FRNRAP. The CDR3 consists of 15 residues. The CDR3 sequence is CASGQTAGGGTEAFF. The CDR3 DNA reads TGTGCTAGTGGTCAGACAGCGGGGGGAGGCACTGAAGCTTTCTTT.

The chain is built from TRBV14 and TRBJ2-3; D is perhaps TRBD2 (6 bases). This CDR3 region has 13 residues. Germline CDR1 reads SGHDN; CDR2 reads FVKESK. V lost 0 bases and J 7 bases, leaving 8 bases between the germline ends. In DNA form, the CDR3 reads TGTGCCAGCAGCCAAGATCGGGGGTATACGCAGTATTTT. This codes for CASSQDRGYTQYF.

V usage is TRBV7-2 and J usage is TRBJ1-2; a possible D gene is TRBD1 (5 bases). The CDR3 totals 17 residues. Germline CDR1 is SGHTA and CDR2 is FQGNSA. The germline V and J ends were trimmed by 0 bases and 8 bases, with 22 bases remaining between them. In DNA, the CDR3 is TGTGCCAGCAGCTTAGCGCCGGCCGTTCGGGGGAGTAGGGGCTACACCTTC. It yields the protein CASSLAPAVRGSRGYTF.

J is TRBJ2-1 and V is TRBV13, with TRBD2 matching 7 bases. Germline V lookup: CDR1 PRHDT, CDR2 FYEKMQ (reference sequence). CDR3 length equals 14 residues. Germline trimming cut 5 bases from V and 7 bases from J; bases unmatched to any gene: 8. The DNA for the CDR3 is TGTGCCAGCAGCGGGGGGACTATTGGGAATGAGCAGTTCTTC. Its translation is CASSGGTIGNEQFF.

The V call is TRBV18, the J call TRBJ2-1; 9 positions match TRBD2. The CDR3 is 14 residues long. Germline V CDR1 and CDR2: KGHSH, LQKENI. With V trimmed by 3 bases and J by 8 bases, 5 bases remained unmatched. This CDR3 is CASSPERLADEQFF. For the CDR3, the DNA is TGTGCCAGCTCACCCGAGAGACTAGCGGATGAGCAGTTCTTC.

This chain uses TRBV4-1 with TRBJ1-3; tentatively, D is TRBD1 (5 bases). CDR1 is MGHRA and CDR2 is YSYEKL in the germline V gene. The V end lost 5 bases, the J end lost 0 bases, and 17 bases lay between the germline ends. This CDR3 has 17 residues. The DNA of the CDR3 is TGCGCCAGCAGCGTTCGACCGGGACTAAGCTCTGGAAACACCATATATTTT. Its translation: CASSVRPGLSSGNTIYF.

The chain carries TRBV30 and TRBJ1-1, with 7 nucleotides matching TRBD1. The CDR3 totals 17 residues. Germline V gene sequence: CDR1 GTSNPN, CDR2 SVGIG (reference sequence). Germline trimming cut 4 bases from V and 4 bases from J; bases unmatched to any gene: 18. CDR3 sequence (DNA): TGTGCCTGGACCCCCCTTTGGGCCAGGGGGAGCGGCACTGAAGCTTTCTTT. This encodes CAWTPLWARGSGTEAFF.

V usage is TRBV29-1 and J usage is TRBJ2-3, with TRBD2 as a possible D gene (7 bases). This CDR3 has 13 residues. From germline, CDR1 is SQVTM and CDR2 ANQGSEA. Trimming took off 3 bases at V and 6 bases at J, with 13 bases between the two ends. The chain's CDR3 is CSVDRGGLDTQYF. The CDR3 nucleotides are TGCAGCGTTGACCGCGGGGGCCTGGATACGCAGTATTTT.

This CDR3 is CASSMFNRGGDTQYF. The CDR3 DNA follows: TGTGCCAGCAGTATGTTTAATAGGGGGGGTGATACGCAGTATTTT. This chain connects TRBV11-2 to TRBJ2-3; D might be TRBD2 (7 bases). CDR3 size: 15 residues. V lost 6 bases to trimming and J lost 6 bases, with 19 bases between them. CDR1 and CDR2 (germline): SGHAT, FQNNGV.

CDR3 nucleotide sequence: TGTGCCAGCAGCCAAGGGCGGGCCGCGAATCAGCCCCAGCATTTT. This encodes CASSQGRAANQPQHF. The chain carries TRBV3-1 (or the pseudogene TRBV3-2) and TRBJ1-5; D not resolved. Germline loops: CDR1 LGHDT, CDR2 YNNKEL (reference sequence). Trimming stripped 1 base from V and 4 bases from J, with 11 bases between. CDR3 length: 15 amino acids.

V gene TRBV25-1 combines with J gene TRBJ1-1; no firm D call. Between the trimmed V and J ends, which lost 4 bases and 4 bases, there was a span of 16 bases. The CDR3 totals 15 residues. CDR1 and CDR2 from the germline V gene are MGHDK and SYGVNS. The CDR3 loop is CASSGSTPRGTEAFF. The CDR3 region has the DNA TGTGCCAGCAGTGGCTCAACCCCCAGAGGCACTGAAGCTTTCTTT. Filled out from reference TRBV25-1 and TRBJ1-1, the complete variable domain reads EADIYQTPRYLVIGTGKKITLECSQTMGHDKMYWYQQDPGMELHLIHYSYGVNSTEKGDLSSESTVSRIRTEHFPLTLESARPSHTSQYLCASSGSTPRGTEAFFGQGTRLTVV.

The rearrangement links TRBV7-9 to TRBJ2-2; the match to TRBD1 covers 10 bases. Germline loops: CDR1 SEHNR, CDR2 FQNEAQ (reference sequence). This CDR3 comprises 16 residues. V dropped 2 bases and J dropped 6; count of bases not matched to a gene: 6. CDR3 region: CASSLFDRGLAGELFF. CDR3 DNA sequence: TGTGCCAGCAGCTTATTCGACAGGGGGCTGGCCGGGGAGCTGTTTTTT.